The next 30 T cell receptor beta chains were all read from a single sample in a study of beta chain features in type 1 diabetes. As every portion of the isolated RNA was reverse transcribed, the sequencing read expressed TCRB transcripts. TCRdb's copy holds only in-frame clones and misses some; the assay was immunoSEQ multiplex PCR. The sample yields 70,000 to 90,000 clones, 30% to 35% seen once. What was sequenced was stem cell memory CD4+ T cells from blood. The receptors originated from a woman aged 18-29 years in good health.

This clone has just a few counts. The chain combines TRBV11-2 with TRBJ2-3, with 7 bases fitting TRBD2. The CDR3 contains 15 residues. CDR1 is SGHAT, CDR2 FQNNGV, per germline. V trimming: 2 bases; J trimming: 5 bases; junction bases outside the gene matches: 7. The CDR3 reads CASSLNGGSGDTQYF. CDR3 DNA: TGTGCCAGCAGCTTAAATGGCGGGAGTGGAGATACGCAGTATTTT.

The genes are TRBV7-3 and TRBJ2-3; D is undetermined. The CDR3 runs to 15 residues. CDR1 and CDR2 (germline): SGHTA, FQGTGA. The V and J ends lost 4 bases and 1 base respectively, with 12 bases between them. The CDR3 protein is CASSSPGEGTDTQYF. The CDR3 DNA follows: TGTGCCAGCAGCTCCCCGGGTGAGGGCACAGATACGCAGTATTTT. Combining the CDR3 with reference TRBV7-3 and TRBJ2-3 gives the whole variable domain GAGVSQTPSNKVTEKGKYVELRCDPISGHTALYWYRQSLGQGPEFLIYFQGTGAADDSGLPNDRFFAVRPEGSVSTLKIQRTERGDSAVYLCASSSPGEGTDTQYFGPGTRLTVL.

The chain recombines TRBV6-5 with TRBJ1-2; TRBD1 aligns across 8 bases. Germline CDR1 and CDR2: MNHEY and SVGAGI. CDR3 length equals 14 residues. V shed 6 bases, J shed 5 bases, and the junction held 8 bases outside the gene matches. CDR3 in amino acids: CASRNRGGGYGYTF. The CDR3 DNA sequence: TGTGCCAGCAGAAACAGGGGGGGTGGTTATGGCTACACCTTC.

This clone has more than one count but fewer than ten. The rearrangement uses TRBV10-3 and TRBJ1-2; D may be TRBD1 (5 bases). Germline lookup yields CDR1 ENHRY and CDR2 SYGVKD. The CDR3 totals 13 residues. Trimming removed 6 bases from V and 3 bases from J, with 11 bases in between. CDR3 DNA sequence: TGTGCCATCAGACAGGAGCCCCACTATGGCTACACCTTC. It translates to CAIRQEPHYGYTF.

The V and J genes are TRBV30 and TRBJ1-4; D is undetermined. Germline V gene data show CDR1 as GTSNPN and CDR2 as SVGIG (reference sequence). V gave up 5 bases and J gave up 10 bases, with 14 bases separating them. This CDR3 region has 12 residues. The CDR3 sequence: CAWSLEDRKLFF. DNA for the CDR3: TGTGCCTGGTCCTTGGAGGATCGAAAACTGTTTTTT. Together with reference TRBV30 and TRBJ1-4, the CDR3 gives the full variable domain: SQTIHQWPATLVQPVGSPLSLECTVEGTSNPNLYWYRQAAGRGLQLLFYSVGIGQISSEVPQNLSASRPQDRQFILSSKKLLLSDSGFYLCAWSLEDRKLFFGSGTQLSVL.

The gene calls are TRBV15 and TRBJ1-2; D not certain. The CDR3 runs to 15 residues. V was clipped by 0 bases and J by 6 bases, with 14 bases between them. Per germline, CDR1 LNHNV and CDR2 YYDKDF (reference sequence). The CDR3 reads CATSRDWEGGHGYTF. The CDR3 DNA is TGTGCCACCAGCAGAGATTGGGAGGGTGGCCATGGCTACACCTTC.

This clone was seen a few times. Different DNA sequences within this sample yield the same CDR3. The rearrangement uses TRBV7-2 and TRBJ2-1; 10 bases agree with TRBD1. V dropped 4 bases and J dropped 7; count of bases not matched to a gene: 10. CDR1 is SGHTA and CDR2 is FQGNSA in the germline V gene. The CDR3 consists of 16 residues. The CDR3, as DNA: TGTGCCAGCAGCTCCAGGAGGACAGGGGGTGGAAATGAGCAGTTCTTC. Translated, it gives CASSSRRTGGGNEQFF.

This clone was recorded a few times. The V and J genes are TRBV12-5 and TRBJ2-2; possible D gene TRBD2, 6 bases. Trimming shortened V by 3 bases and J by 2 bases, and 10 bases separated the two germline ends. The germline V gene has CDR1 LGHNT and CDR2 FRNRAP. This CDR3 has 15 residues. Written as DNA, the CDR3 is TGTGCTAGTGGTTTACGGGGGATTAACACCGGGGAGCTGTTTTTT. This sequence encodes CASGLRGINTGELFF.

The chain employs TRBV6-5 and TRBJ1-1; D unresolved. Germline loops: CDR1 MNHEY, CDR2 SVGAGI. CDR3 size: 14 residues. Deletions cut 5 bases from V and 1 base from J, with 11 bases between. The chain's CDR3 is CASSSSSENTEAFF. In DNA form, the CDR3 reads TGTGCCAGCAGTAGTTCCAGTGAGAACACTGAAGCTTTCTTT.

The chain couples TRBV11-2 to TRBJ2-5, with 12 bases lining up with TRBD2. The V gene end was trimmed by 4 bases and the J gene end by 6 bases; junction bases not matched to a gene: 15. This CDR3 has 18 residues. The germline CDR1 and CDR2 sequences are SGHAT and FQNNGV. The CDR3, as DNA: TGTGCCAGCAGCTCCTCTGCGGGAGTGCTAGCGGGGGGGAAGACCCAGTACTTC. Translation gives CASSSSAGVLAGGKTQYF.

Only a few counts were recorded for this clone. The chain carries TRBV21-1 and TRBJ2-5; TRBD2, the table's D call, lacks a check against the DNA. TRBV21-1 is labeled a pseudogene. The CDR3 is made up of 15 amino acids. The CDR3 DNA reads TGTGCCAGGCCCCACAGGACTAGCGCCCAAGAGACCCAGTACTTC. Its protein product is CARPHRTSAQETQYF.

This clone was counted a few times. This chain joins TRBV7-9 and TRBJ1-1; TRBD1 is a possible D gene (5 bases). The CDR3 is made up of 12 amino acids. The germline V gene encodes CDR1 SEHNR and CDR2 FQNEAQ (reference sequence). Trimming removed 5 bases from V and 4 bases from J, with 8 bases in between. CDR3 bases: TGTGCCAGCAGCCGGGGGAGCACTGAAGCTTTCTTT. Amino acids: CASSRGSTEAFF.

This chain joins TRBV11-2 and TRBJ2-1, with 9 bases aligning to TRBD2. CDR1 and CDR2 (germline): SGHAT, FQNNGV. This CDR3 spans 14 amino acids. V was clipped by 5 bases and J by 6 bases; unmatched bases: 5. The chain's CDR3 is CASSPIAGVNEQFF. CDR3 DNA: TGTGCCAGCAGCCCAATAGCGGGAGTCAATGAGCAGTTCTTC.

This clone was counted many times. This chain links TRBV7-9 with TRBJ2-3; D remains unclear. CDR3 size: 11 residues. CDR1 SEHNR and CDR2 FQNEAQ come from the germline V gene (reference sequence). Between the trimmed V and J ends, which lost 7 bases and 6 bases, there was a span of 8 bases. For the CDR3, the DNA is TGTGCCAGCACCCACCGGGATACGCAGTATTTT. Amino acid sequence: CASTHRDTQYF.

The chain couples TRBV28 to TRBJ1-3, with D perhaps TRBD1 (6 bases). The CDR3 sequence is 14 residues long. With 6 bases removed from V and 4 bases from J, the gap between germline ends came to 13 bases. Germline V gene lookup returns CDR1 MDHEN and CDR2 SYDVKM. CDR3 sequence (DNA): TGTGCCAGCAGCTCAGGGGCGAGAGGAAACACCATATATTTT. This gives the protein CASSSGARGNTIYF.

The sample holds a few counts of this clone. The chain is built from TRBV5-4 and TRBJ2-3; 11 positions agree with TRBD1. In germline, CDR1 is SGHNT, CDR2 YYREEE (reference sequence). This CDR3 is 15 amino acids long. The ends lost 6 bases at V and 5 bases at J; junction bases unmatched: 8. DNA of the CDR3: TGTGCCAGCACCATCGGGACAGGGGGTTTAGATACGCAGTATTTT. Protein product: CASTIGTGGLDTQYF.

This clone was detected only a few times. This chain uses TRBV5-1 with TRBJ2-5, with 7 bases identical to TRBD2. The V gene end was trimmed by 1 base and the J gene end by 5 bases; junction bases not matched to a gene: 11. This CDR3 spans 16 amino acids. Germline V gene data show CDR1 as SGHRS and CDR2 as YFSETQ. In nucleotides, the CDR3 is TGCGCCAGCAGCTTGATGCCCGGGACTAACGTGGAGACCCAGTACTTC. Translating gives CASSLMPGTNVETQYF.

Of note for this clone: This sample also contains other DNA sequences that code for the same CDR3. CDR3 DNA: TGTGCCAGTACCCGGACAGCGAACACCGGGGAGCTGTTTTTT. It translates to CASTRTANTGELFF. The V gene is TRBV19, the J gene TRBJ2-2; TRBD1 is a possible D gene (6 bases). The CDR3 length is 14 residues. Germline V gene lookup returns CDR1 LNHDA and CDR2 SQIVND (reference sequence). Trimming removed 7 bases at V and 0 bases at J, with 9 bases between.

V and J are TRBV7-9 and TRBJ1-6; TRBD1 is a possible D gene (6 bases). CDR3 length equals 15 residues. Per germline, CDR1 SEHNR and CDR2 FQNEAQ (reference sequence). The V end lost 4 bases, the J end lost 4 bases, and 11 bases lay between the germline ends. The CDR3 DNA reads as TGTGCCAGCAGCTCCCCACAGGGATATAATTCACCCCTCCACTTT. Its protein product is CASSSPQGYNSPLHF.

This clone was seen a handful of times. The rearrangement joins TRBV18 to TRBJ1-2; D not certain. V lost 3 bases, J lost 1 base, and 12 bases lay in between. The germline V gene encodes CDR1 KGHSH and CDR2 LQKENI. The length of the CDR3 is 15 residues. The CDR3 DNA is TGTGCCAGCTCACCTCCGCCAAGAGATAACTATGGCTACACCTTC. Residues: CASSPPPRDNYGYTF. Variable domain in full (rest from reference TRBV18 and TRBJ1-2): NAGVMQNPRHLVRRRGQEARLRCSPMKGHSHVYWYRQLPEEGLKFMVYLQKENIIDESGMPKERFSAEFPKEGPSILRIQQVVRGDSAAYFCASSPPPRDNYGYTFGSGTRLTVV.

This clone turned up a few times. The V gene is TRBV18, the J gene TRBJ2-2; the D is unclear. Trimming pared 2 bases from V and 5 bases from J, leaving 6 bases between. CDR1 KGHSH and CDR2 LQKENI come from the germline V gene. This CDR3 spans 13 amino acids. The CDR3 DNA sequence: TGTGCCAGCTCACCAGGGCAGACCGGGGAGCTGTTTTTT. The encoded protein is CASSPGQTGELFF.

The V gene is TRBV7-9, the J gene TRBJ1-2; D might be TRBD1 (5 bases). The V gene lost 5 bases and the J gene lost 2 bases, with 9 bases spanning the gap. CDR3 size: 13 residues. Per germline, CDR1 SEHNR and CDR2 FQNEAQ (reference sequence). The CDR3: CASSRDRNYGYTF. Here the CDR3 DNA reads TGTGCCAGCAGCCGCGACAGAAACTATGGCTACACCTTC.

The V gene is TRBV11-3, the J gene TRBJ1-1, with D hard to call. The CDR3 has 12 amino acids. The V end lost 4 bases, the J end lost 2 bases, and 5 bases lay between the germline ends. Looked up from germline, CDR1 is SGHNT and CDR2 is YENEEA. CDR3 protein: CASSSVNTEAFF. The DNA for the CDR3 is TGTGCCAGCAGCTCCGTAAACACTGAAGCTTTCTTT.

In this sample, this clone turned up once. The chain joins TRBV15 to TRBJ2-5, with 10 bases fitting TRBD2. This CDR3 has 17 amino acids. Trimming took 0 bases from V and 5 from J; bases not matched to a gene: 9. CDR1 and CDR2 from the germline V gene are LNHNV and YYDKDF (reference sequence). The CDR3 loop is CATSREGSGGYQETQYF. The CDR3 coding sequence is TGTGCCACCAGCAGAGAGGGTAGCGGGGGGTATCAGGAGACCCAGTACTTC.

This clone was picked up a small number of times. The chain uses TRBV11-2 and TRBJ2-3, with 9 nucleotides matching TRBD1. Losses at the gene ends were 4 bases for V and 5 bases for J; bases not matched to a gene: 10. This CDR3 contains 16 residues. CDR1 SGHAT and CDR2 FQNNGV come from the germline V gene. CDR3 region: CASSSRTGASGDTQYF. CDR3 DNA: TGTGCCAGCAGCTCCCGGACAGGGGCAAGTGGAGATACGCAGTATTTT. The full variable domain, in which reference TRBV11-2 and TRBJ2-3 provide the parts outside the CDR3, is EAGVAQSPRYKIIEKRQSVAFWCNPISGHATLYWYQQILGQGPKLLIQFQNNGVVDDSQLPKDRFSAERLKGVDSTLKIQPAKLEDSAVYLCASSSRTGASGDTQYFGPGTRLTVL.

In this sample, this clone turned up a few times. The CDR3 DNA sequence: TGTGCCAGCTCACATGAAGCGGGGGGGCCCAAAGATACGCAGTATTTT. It is translated as CASSHEAGGPKDTQYF. The rearrangement joins TRBV18 to TRBJ2-3; 10 bases match TRBD2. Losses at the gene ends were 4 bases for V and 5 bases for J; bases not matched to a gene: 9. Germline V gene data show CDR1 as KGHSH and CDR2 as LQKENI. The CDR3 is 16 residues long. The variable domain in full, completed from reference TRBV18 and TRBJ2-3, reads NAGVMQNPRHLVRRRGQEARLRCSPMKGHSHVYWYRQLPEEGLKFMVYLQKENIIDESGMPKERFSAEFPKEGPSILRIQQVVRGDSAAYFCASSHEAGGPKDTQYFGPGTRLTVL.

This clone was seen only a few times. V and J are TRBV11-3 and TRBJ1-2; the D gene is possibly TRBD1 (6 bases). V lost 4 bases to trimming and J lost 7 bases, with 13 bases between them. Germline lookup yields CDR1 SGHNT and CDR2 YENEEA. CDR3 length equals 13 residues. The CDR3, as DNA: TGTGCCAGCAGCTCTACAGGGTCAACTGGCTACACCTTC. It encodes CASSSTGSTGYTF.

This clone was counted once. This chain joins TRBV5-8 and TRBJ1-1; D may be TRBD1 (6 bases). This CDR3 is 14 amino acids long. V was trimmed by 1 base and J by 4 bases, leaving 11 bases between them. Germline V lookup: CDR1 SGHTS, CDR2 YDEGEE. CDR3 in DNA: TGTGCCAGCAGCTTGCTCAGGGGAGCCACTGAAGCTTTCTTT. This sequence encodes CASSLLRGATEAFF.

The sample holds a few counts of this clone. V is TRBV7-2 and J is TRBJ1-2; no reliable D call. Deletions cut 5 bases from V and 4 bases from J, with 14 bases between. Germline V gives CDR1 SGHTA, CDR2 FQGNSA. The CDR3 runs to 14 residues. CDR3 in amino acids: CASSKRGEGYGYTF. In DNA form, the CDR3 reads TGTGCCAGCAGCAAGCGTGGGGAGGGCTATGGCTACACCTTC.

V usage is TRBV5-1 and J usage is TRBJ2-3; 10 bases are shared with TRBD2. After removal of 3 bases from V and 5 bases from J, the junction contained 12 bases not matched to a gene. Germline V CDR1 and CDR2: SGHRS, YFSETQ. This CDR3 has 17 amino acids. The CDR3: CASSSSGSGGQIDTQYF. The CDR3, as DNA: TGCGCCAGCAGCTCCAGTGGTAGCGGGGGGCAAATAGATACGCAGTATTTT. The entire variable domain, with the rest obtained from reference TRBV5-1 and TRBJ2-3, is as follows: KAGVTQTPRYLIKTRGQQVTLSCSPISGHRSVSWYQQTPGQGLQFLFEYFSETQRNKGNFPGRFSGRQFSNSRSEMNVSTLELGDSALYLCASSSSGSGGQIDTQYFGPGTRLTVL.